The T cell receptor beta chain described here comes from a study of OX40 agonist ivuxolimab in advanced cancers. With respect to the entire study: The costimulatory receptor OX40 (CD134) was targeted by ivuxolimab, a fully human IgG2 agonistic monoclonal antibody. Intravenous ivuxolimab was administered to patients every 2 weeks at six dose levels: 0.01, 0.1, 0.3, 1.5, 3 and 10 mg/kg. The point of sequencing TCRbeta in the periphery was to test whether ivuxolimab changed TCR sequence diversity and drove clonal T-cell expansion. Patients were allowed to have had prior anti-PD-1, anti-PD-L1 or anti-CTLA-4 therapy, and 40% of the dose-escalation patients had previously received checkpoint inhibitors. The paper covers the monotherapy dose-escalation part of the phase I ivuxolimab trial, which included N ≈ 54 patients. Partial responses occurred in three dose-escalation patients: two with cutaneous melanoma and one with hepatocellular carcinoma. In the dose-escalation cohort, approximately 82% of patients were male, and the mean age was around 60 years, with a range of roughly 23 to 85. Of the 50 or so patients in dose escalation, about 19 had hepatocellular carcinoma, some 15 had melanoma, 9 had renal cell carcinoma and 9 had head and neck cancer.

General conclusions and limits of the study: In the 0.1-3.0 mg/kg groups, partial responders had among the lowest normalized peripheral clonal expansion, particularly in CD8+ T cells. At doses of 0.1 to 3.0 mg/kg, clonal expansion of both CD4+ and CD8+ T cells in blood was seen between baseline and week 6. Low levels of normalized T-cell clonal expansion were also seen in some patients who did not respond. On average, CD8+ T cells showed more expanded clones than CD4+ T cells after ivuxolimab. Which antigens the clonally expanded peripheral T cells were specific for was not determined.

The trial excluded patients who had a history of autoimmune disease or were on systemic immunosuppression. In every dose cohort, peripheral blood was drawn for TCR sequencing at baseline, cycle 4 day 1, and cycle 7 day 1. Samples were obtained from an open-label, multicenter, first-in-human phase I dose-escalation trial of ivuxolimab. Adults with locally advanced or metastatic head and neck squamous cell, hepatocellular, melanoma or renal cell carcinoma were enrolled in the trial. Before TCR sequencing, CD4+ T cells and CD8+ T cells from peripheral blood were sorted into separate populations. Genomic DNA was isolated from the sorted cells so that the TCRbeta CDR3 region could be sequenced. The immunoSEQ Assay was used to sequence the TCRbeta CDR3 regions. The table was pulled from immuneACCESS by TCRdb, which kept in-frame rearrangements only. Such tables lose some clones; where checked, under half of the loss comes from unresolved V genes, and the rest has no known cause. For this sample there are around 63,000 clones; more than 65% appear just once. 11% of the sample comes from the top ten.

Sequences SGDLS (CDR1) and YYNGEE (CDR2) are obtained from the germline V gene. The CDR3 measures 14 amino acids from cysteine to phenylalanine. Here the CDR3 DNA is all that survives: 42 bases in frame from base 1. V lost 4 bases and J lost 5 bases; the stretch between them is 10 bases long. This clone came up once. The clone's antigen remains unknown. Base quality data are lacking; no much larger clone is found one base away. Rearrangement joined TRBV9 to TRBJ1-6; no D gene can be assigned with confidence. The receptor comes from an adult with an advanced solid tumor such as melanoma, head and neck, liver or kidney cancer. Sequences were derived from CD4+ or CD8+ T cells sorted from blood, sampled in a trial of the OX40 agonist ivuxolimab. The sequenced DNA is TGTGCCAGCAGCCCCATTCGGGATAATTCACCCCTCCACTTT. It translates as CASSPIRDNSPLHF.